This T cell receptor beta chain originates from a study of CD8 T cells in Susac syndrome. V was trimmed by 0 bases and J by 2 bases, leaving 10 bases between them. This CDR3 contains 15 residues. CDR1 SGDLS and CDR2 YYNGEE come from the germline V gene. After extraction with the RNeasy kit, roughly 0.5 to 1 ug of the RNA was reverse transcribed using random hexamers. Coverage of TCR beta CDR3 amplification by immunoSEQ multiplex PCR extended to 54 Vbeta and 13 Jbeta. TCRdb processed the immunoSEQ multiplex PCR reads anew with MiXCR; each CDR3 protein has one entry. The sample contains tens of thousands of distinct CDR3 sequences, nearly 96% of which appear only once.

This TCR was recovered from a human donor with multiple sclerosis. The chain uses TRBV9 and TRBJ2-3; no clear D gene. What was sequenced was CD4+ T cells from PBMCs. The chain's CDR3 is CASSVGGSHTDTQYF. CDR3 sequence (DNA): TGTGCCAGCAGCGTAGGTGGCAGCCACACAGATACGCAGTATTTT.